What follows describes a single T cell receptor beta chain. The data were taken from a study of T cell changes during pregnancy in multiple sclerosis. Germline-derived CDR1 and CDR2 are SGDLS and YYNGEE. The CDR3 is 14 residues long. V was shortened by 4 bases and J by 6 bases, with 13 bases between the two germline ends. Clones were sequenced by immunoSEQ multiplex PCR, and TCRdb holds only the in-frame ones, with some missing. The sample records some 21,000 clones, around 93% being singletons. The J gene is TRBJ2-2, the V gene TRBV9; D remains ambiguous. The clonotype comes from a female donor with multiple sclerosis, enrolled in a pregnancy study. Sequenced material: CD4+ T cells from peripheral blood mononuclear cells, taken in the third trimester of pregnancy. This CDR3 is CASSPHPGAGELFF. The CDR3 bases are TGTGCCAGCAGCCCCCACCCGGGTGCCGGGGAGCTGTTTTTT.